This T cell receptor beta chain is from a study of blood T cell repertoires in COVID-19. Study in general: Some COVID-19 samples were acute and others convalescent; all came from the United States, Italy and Spain.

Patients at the Seattle site were enrolled during active infection and followed longitudinally. The repertoire was sequenced with immunoSEQ multiplex PCR; TCRdb's copy has only in-frame clones and lacks some. The sample records some 500,000 clones, roughly 91% being singletons. The TCR sequence derives from a woman between 45 and 60 years old with COVID-19, enrolled during active disease. Source material: peripheral blood.

This chain's CDR3 is CASSGFLVDSGNTIYF. The CDR3 bases are TGTGCCAGCAGCGGGTTTCTAGTCGACTCTGGAAACACCATATATTTT. This chain uses TRBV7-9 with TRBJ1-3; no firm D call. The CDR3 covers 16 residues. Germline-derived CDR1 and CDR2 are SEHNR and FQNEAQ (reference sequence). Trimming stripped 5 bases from V and 0 bases from J, with 14 bases between. The full variable domain, rest sourced from reference TRBV7-9 and TRBJ1-3, is DTGVSQNPRHKITKRGQNVTFRCDPISEHNRLYWYRQTLGQGPEFLTYFQNEAQLEKSRLLSDRFSAERPKGSFSTLEIQRTEQGDSAMYLCASSGFLVDSGNTIYFGEGSWLTVV.